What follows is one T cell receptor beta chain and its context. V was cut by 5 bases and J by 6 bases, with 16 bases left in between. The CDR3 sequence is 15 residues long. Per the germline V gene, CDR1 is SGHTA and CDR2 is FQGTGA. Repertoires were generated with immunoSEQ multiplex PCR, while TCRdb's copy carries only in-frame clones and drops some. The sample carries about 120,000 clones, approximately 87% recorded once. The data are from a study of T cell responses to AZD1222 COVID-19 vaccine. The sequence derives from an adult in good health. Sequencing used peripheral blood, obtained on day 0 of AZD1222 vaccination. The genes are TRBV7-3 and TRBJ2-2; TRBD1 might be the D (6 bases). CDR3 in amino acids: CASSPRTDIAGELFF. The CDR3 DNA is TGTGCCAGCAGCCCACGGACAGATATCGCCGGGGAGCTGTTTTTT. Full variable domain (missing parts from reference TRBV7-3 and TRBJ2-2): GAGVSQTPSNKVTEKGKYVELRCDPISGHTALYWYRQSLGQGPEFLIYFQGTGAADDSGLPNDRFFAVRPEGSVSTLKIQRTERGDSAVYLCASSPRTDIAGELFFGEGSRLTVL.